This entry is about one TCR beta chain. This clonotype showed up many times. Its binding antigen is unknown. There are no base qualities to consult, and no much larger clone falls within one base. The TCR beta CDR3 region was amplified from genomic DNA by two rounds of multiplex PCR. In the first PCR round, primers specific to each TRBV and TRBJ gene were used, and the primer sequences were filed in Chinese patent CN105087789A. Universal primers were used in the second round of PCR. The Roche High Pure PCR Template Preparation Kit was used to extract genomic DNA from frozen PBMCs. Libraries were sequenced paired-end with 151 bp reads on an Illumina HiSeq 3000. Under the source paper's analysis protocol: CutAdapt was used to discard raw reads that did not contain the multiplex PCR primer sequences. Using PEAR, the high-quality paired reads were merged into contigs. By aligning each contig to reference sequences, MiXCR assigned the TRB V, D and J gene segments to that contig. CDR3 sequences were clustered by base quality and sequence similarity to remove sequencing errors. Diversity was measured as Shannon entropy normalized by the natural log of productive TCR sequence number. To get clonality, Shannon entropy was divided by the natural log of the number of unique clonotypes, and that result was subtracted from one. The Youden index of ROC curves was used to select progression-free survival cut-offs for repertoire metrics, and analyses were performed in R 3.5.3. TCRdb reworked the public reads: Q25 trimming with fastp, MiXCR clone assembly, productive beta chains retained. Here each entry gathers all rows of one CDR3 protein and keeps the most common genes and DNA. None of the V and J calls come from the authors' own analysis; TCRdb made them. The sample profile shows fewer than 25,000 distinct CDR3 sequences; approximately 40% of them were found once. Around 50% of the sample is held by the ten biggest clonotypes.

The data were obtained in a study of prognosis after radiotherapy for stage I lung cancer (dated by TCRdb to the early 2020s). Study-wide context: Between April 2018 and 2019, approximately 20 stage I NSCLC patients were enrolled in Nanjing, China. SBRT was delivered in 3 to 5 fractions with a biologically effective dose of at least 100 Gy, and image-guided IMRT or VMAT was used for delivery. Peripheral blood TCR beta repertoires were profiled in stage I NSCLC patients before and after stereotactic body radiotherapy, and the repertoires were related to distant failure. Some 15 patients presented with newly diagnosed primary stage I lung tumors, and 4 to 6 carried oligometastatic NSCLC following surgical resection of the primary tumor. No patient received concurrent therapy alongside SBRT. The cohort included 10 to 15 men and five to seven women, with a median age of approximately 75 years and a range of roughly 53 to 85 years. The study took one blood sample before SBRT and one after SBRT from each of around 20 patients and sequenced all 40 or so samples. All patients were considered medically inoperable, owing to comorbidities in around twelve and refusal of surgery in about 7. About a dozen patients had adenocarcinoma and more than five had squamous cell carcinoma as the tumor histology. After SBRT, distant metastases developed in four of the 19 patients at a median of 7 months, while the remaining 15 patients had no significant progression.

General study outcomes and caveats: Limitations of the study included a small cohort and short follow-up, and the study findings need independent validation. Differences in TRBV and TRBJ usage frequencies by metastasis status were reportedly observed in two V genes at baseline and in several V and two J genes after SBRT. Post-SBRT Shannon entropy and its change from baseline were lower in patients who developed distant metastases; baseline Shannon entropy was not associated with metastases. No determination of tumor specificity was made for expanded TCR clones. A decrease in unique TCR clone counts was observed after SBRT (median about 9,400 before versus around 6,900 after; Wilcoxon paired P=0.011). No adjustment for multiple comparisons was applied to any of the reported P values.

A history of other malignancies or of prior chemotherapy or radiotherapy was absent in all patients, and node-negative disease was shown on CT and PET/CT in all patients. At each of the two time points, roughly 6 milliliters of peripheral venous blood were collected into EDTA tubes. Ficoll-Paque Plus density-gradient centrifugation was used to isolate PBMCs. Right after collection, samples were kept at -80 degrees C until analysis. Taken from the germline V gene, the CDR1 and CDR2 loops are SGHVS and FQNEAQ. After removal of 1 base from V and 4 bases from J, the junction retains 6 bases not matched to a gene. The CDR3 has 16 amino acids, counting the end cysteine and phenylalanine. Solely the CDR3 DNA is kept, with 48 bases framed from the first base.

Sequencing used PBMCs, obtained before or after stereotactic body radiation therapy (not recorded which). This TCR was sampled from a donor aged 50 or older with non-small cell lung cancer. This sequence uses TRBV7-8 and TRBJ2-3; TRBD2 aligns with 9 central bases. The DNA reads TGTGCCAGCAGCTTAGTAGTTAGCGGGAGTTCAGATACGCAGTATTTT. This gives the protein CASSLVVSGSSDTQYF. The reference TRBV7-8 and TRBJ2-3 proteins fill in what lies around the CDR3, so the full variable domain reads GAGVSQSPRYKVAKRGQDVALRCDPISGHVSLFWYQQALGQGPEFLTYFQNEAQLDKSGLPSDRFFAERPEGSVSTLKIQRTQQEDSAVYLCASSLVVSGSSDTQYFGPGTRLTVL.